This paragraph covers one T cell receptor (beta chain) sequence. This CDR3 is built from 15 residues. The V gene end was trimmed by 4 bases and the J gene end by 7 bases; junction bases not matched to a gene: 8. Per the germline V gene, CDR1 is SGHRS and CDR2 is YFSETQ. As handled by the study authors: Reference gene primer amplification in the assay estimated nucleated cell counts. Profiling relied on immunoSEQ multiplex PCR, and the TCRdb table lists in-frame clones only, not all of them. The V and J calls and clone size are taken from that table; D and trimming were inferred from the DNA. Here the sample spans about 220,000 clones, roughly 84% being singletons. This sample is part of a study of blood T cell repertoires in COVID-19. The wider study: Material from acute and convalescent COVID-19 was sourced from the United States, Italy and Spain. The analysed material was cDNA or gDNA that came from T cells, B-cell-depleted T cells, or PBMCs.

The chain combines TRBV5-1 with TRBJ1-4; 9 bases fit TRBD1. Sequences were obtained from peripheral blood. The receptor was isolated from an older woman who had recovered from COVID-19. The CDR3 bases are TGCGCCAGCAGCACCGGACAGGGGATTATTGAAAAACTGTTTTTT. Residues: CASSTGQGIIEKLFF.